One sample yielded the 18 T cell receptor beta chains listed below, sequenced in a study of blood T cell repertoires in COVID-19. The assay was immunoSEQ multiplex PCR, and TCRdb's table has in-frame clones only and misses some. The sample records some 87,000 clones, around 80% being singletons. Sequencing was carried out using peripheral blood. Every receptor here comes from a man aged 50 to 59 who had recovered from COVID-19.

This clone was picked up one time. This CDR3 reads CASTRLAGAYEQYF. Here the CDR3 DNA reads TGCGCCAGCACTCGACTAGCGGGGGCATACGAGCAGTACTTC. The chain links TRBV10-2 to TRBJ2-7; 12 bases align to TRBD2. CDR1 is WSHSY, CDR2 SAAADI, per germline. The CDR3 covers 14 residues. V trimming: 7 bases; J trimming: 4 bases; junction bases outside the gene matches: 5.

This clone was observed once. This chain links TRBV6-5 with TRBJ2-7; D unclear. The CDR3 spans 11 residues. Trimming took off 5 bases at V and 5 bases at J, with 7 bases between the two ends. The germline gives CDR1 MNHEY, CDR2 SVGAGI. CDR3 sequence: CASSQSNEQYF. The DNA of the CDR3 is TGTGCCAGCAGTCAGTCCAACGAGCAGTACTTC.

The V call is TRBV11-2, the J call TRBJ2-1; 11 positions agree with TRBD2. CDR3 length: 17 amino acids. CDR1 is SGHAT and CDR2 is FQNNGV in the germline V gene. Trimming removed 4 bases from V and 7 bases from J; junction bases left unmatched: 12. The CDR3 region is CASSWPYSGRADNEQFF. DNA of the CDR3: TGTGCCAGCAGCTGGCCTTATAGCGGGAGGGCCGATAATGAGCAGTTCTTC.

V usage is TRBV28 and J usage is TRBJ1-3; tentative D call: TRBD1 (5 bases). This CDR3 spans 15 amino acids. Trimming stripped 2 bases from V and 4 bases from J, with 12 bases between. Germline values: CDR1 MDHEN, CDR2 SYDVKM. CDR3 sequence: CASSLVGRVGNTIYF. The CDR3 DNA follows: TGTGCCAGCAGTTTAGTGGGCAGGGTCGGAAACACCATATATTTT.

This clone showed up just once. The rearrangement uses TRBV18 and TRBJ1-2, with 8 bases lining up with TRBD1. Germline V gene data show CDR1 as KGHSH and CDR2 as LQKENI. The V gene end was trimmed by 3 bases and the J gene end by 8 bases; junction bases not matched to a gene: 20. CDR3 length: 18 amino acids. In DNA, the CDR3 is TGTGCCAGCTCACCGGCGCCGGCAGGGGGCGCGGTTGGTAGAGGCTACACCTTC. Amino acids: CASSPAPAGGAVGRGYTF. Full variable domain (outside the CDR3, taken from reference TRBV18 and TRBJ1-2): NAGVMQNPRHLVRRRGQEARLRCSPMKGHSHVYWYRQLPEEGLKFMVYLQKENIIDESGMPKERFSAEFPKEGPSILRIQQVVRGDSAAYFCASSPAPAGGAVGRGYTFGSGTRLTVV.

The chain couples TRBV5-4 to TRBJ2-1; D is possibly TRBD2 (5 bases). The CDR3 runs 16 residues. V lost 6 bases and J 7 bases, leaving 23 bases between the germline ends. From germline, CDR1 is SGHNT and CDR2 YYREEE (reference sequence). This chain's CDR3 is CASKPAISAVGNEQFF. For the CDR3, the DNA is TGTGCCAGCAAACCGGCAATTAGCGCCGTCGGTAATGAGCAGTTCTTC.

Relative to its sample, this clone is medium-sized (0.01 to 0.1%). This chain uses TRBV29-1 with TRBJ2-1; 8 bases align to TRBD1. Germline CDR1 SQVTM, CDR2 ANQGSEA. The CDR3 length is 14 residues. V shed 4 bases, J shed 6 bases, and the junction held 8 bases outside the gene matches. The CDR3 here is CSVARGTGANEQFF. The DNA of the CDR3 is TGCAGCGTTGCGCGCGGGACAGGTGCCAATGAGCAGTTCTTC.

The chain uses TRBV28 and TRBJ1-3; no reliable D call. CDR1 MDHEN and CDR2 SYDVKM come from the germline V gene. The length of the CDR3 is 17 residues. V lost 10 bases to trimming and J lost 0 bases, with 22 bases between them. The CDR3 nucleotides read TGTGCCACCAAATCTGGAGGACGGGAAATCTCTGGAAACACCATATATTTT. Its translation is CATKSGGREISGNTIYF.

The chain joins TRBV7-2 to TRBJ2-1, with 13 bases identical to TRBD2. Germline CDR1 SGHTA, CDR2 FQGNSA. This CDR3 has 18 amino acids. With V trimmed by 5 bases and J by 4 bases, 11 bases remained unmatched. In DNA, the CDR3 is TGTGCCAGCAGCCCTAGGCGTGGACTAGCGGGGGATTACAATGAGCAGTTCTTC. Its translation is CASSPRRGLAGDYNEQFF.

The J gene is TRBJ1-6, the V gene TRBV12-3 or TRBV12-4, with D perhaps TRBD1 (6 bases). This CDR3 contains 12 residues. Trimming shortened V by 5 bases and J by 10 bases, and 9 bases separated the two germline ends. CDR3 in amino acids: CASSTGYSPLHF. DNA of the CDR3: TGTGCCAGCAGTACAGGGTACTCACCCCTCCACTTT.

On this clone itself: Compared with germline, one end of the junction differs, possibly owing to a read error. The chain combines TRBV15 with TRBJ2-4, with 9 bases fitting TRBD2. The CDR3 contains 13 residues. Germline V CDR1 and CDR2: LNHNV, YYDKDF (reference sequence). The CDR3 sequence is CATSRRLAATPNF. The CDR3 nucleotides read TGTGCCACCAGCAGACGACTAGCGGCCACCCCCAACTTC.

The V call is TRBV3-1 (or the pseudogene TRBV3-2), the J call TRBJ2-7; 7 positions match TRBD1. CDR3 length: 15 residues. Trimming took 1 base from V and 5 from J; bases not matched to a gene: 8. CDR1 and CDR2 (germline): LGHDT, YNNKEL (reference sequence). CDR3 sequence reads: CASSQVSRDRNEQYF. The CDR3, as DNA: TGTGCCAGCAGCCAAGTGTCCCGGGACAGAAACGAGCAGTACTTC.

A single count supports this clone. V gene TRBV21-1 combines with J gene TRBJ2-4; TRBD2 was called by the table and not checked on the DNA. TRBV21-1 is a listed pseudogene. The CDR3 is 21 residues long. CDR3 region: CASSKLSLTSGGRRNRNIQYF. CDR3 DNA sequence: TGTGCCAGCAGCAAGCTGTCCCTGACTAGCGGGGGGCGGAGGAACAGAAACATTCAGTACTTC.

The chain joins TRBV28 to TRBJ1-2; possible D gene TRBD1, 5 bases. This CDR3 is built from 14 residues. Germline lookup yields CDR1 MDHEN and CDR2 SYDVKM. Between the trimmed V and J ends, which lost 2 bases and 6 bases, there was a span of 13 bases. The CDR3 nucleotides read TGTGCCAGCAGTTTACAAGGGGTGGGCGATGGCTACACCTTC. Translation: CASSLQGVGDGYTF.

V and J are TRBV5-1 and TRBJ1-4; TRBD1 matches 12 bases. V lost 3 bases to trimming and J lost 0 bases; unmatched junction nucleotides: 9. The CDR3 length is 19 residues. Germline V gene data show CDR1 as SGHRS and CDR2 as YFSETQ. The CDR3 DNA follows: TGCGCCAGCAGCTCGGGACAGGGGGCGTGGGTTACAACTAATGAAAAACTGTTTTTT. This codes for CASSSGQGAWVTTNEKLFF.

The genes are TRBV4-3 and TRBJ2-7, with TRBD1 matching 10 bases. Germline CDR1 LGHNA, CDR2 YSLEER. This CDR3 is 16 amino acids long. V dropped 2 bases and J dropped 7; count of bases not matched to a gene: 11. The CDR3 coding sequence is TGCGCCAGCAGCCAATTCCGGGACAGGGGTTCAAGGGAGCAGTACTTC. Translated: CASSQFRDRGSREQYF.

V usage is TRBV7-9 and J usage is TRBJ1-1; D may be TRBD1 (5 bases). Trimming cost V 1 base and J 2 bases, with 17 bases left between them. Germline V lookup: CDR1 SEHNR, CDR2 FQNEAQ (reference sequence). There are 17 residues in the CDR3. Here the CDR3 DNA reads TGTGCCAGCAGCTTAGAGAGAAAATGGAGGGGCAACACTGAAGCTTTCTTT. The encoded protein is CASSLERKWRGNTEAFF.

V is TRBV5-1 and J is TRBJ1-2, with TRBD1 matching over 11 bases. The CDR3 is made up of 15 amino acids. With V trimmed by 5 bases and J by 5 bases, 8 bases remained unmatched. CDR1 SGHRS and CDR2 YFSETQ come from the germline V gene. The CDR3 region is CASRLGTGGEYGYTF. DNA for the CDR3: TGCGCCAGCAGGCTTGGGACAGGGGGGGAATATGGCTACACCTTC.